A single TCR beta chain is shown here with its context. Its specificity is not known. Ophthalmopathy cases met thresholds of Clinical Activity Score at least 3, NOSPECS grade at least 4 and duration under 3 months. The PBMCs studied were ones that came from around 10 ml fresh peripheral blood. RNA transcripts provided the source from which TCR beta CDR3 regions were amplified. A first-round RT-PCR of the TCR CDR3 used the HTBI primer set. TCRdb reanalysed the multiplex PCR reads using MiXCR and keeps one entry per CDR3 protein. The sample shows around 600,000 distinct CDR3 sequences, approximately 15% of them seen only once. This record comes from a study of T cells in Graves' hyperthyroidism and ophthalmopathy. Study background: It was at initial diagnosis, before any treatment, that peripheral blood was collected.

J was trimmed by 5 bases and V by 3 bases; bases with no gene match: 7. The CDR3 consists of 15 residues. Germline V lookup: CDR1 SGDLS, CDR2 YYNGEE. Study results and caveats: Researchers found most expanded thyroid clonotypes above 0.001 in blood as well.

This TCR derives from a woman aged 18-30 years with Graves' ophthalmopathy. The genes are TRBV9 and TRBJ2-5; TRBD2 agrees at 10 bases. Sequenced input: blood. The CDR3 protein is CASSGAGGPAETQYF. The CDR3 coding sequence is TGTGCCAGCAGCGGAGCGGGAGGGCCAGCGGAGACCCAGTACTTC. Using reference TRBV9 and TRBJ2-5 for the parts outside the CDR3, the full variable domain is DSGVTQTPKHLITATGQRVTLRCSPRSGDLSVYWYQQSLDQGLQFLIQYYNGEERAKGNILERFSAQQFPDLHSELNLSSLELGDSALYFCASSGAGGPAETQYFGPGTRLLVL.